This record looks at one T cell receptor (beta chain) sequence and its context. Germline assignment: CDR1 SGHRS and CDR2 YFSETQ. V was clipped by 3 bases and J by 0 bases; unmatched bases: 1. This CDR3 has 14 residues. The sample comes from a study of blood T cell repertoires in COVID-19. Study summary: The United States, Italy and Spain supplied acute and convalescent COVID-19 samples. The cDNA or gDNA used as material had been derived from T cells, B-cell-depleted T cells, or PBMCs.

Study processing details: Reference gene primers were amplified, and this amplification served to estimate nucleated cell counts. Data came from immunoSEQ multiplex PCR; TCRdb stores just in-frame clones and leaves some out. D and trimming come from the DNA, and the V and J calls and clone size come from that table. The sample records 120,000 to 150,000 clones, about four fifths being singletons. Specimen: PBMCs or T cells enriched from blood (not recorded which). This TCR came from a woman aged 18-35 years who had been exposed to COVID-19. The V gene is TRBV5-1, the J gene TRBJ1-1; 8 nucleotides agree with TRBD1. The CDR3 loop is CASSSQGVNTEAFF. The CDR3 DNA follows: TGCGCCAGCAGCTCACAGGGGGTGAACACTGAAGCTTTCTTT.